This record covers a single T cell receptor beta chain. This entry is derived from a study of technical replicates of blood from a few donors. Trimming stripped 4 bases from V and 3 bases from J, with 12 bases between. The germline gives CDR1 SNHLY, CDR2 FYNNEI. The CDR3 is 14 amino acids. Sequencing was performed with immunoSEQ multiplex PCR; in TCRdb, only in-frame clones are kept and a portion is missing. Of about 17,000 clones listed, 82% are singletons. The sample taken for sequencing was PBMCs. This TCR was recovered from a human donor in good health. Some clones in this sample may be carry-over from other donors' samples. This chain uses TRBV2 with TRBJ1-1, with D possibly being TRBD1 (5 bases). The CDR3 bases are TGTGCCAGCAGTGGGGGATCCAGGGACACTGAAGCTTTCTTT. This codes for CASSGGSRDTEAFF.